These 27 T cell receptor beta chains share one sample of origin, sequenced in a study of CXCR3-negative and CXCR3-positive naive CD8 T cells. Carrying UMI labels, the TRB cDNA libraries were prepared through 5' RACE. For each CDR3 protein, TCRdb gives one entry from its re-call of the 5' RACE reads, without DNA. Listed are approximately 100,000 distinct CDR3 sequences; 1.7% falls within the top ten. Sequencing was done on a sample of naive CXCR3- CD8+ T cells from blood. Documented subset: CD45RO-CCR7+CD27+CD95- naive CD8+ T cells lacking CXCR3 (TNR3-). The receptor set was obtained from a human donor in good health. Some clones in this sample may be carry-over from other donors' samples.

V usage is TRBV15 and J usage is TRBJ2-7. The CDR3 totals 16 residues. Germline V gene data show CDR1 as LNHNV and CDR2 as YYDKDF (reference sequence). The CDR3 reads CATSPRPGRGSYEQYF.

The gene calls are TRBV27 and TRBJ2-7; there is no DNA to check the TCRdb D call of TRBD1. The length of the CDR3 is 14 residues. In germline, CDR1 is MNHEY, CDR2 SMNVEV (reference sequence). CDR3 residues: CASRPGTELYEQYF.

J is TRBJ2-3 and V is TRBV29-1; with no DNA, the TCRdb D assignment of TRBD1 cannot be verified. The CDR3 totals 14 residues. Germline loops: CDR1 SQVTM, CDR2 ANQGSEA. The CDR3 spells CSVEIRGAKDTQYF.

The chain has TRBV5-1 and TRBJ1-4; TCRdb's D call of TRBD1 is untestable without DNA. Germline V gene data show CDR1 as SGHRS and CDR2 as YFSETQ. The CDR3 totals 19 residues. CDR3 protein: CASSLAGRDREGSNEKLFF.

The V call is TRBV29-1, the J call TRBJ2-1; there is no DNA to check the TCRdb D call of TRBD2. The CDR3 is 14 amino acids. CDR1 and CDR2 (germline): SQVTM, ANQGSEA. This CDR3 is CSVFFGTSDNEQFF.

The gene calls are TRBV5-5 and TRBJ1-1. The CDR3 loop spans 14 amino acids. Germline assignment: CDR1 SGHKS and CDR2 YYEKEE (reference sequence). The CDR3 is CASSLETRNTEAFF.

This rearrangement joins TRBV25-1 to TRBJ2-1; TCRdb reports TRBD2, a call that lacks DNA to check it against. The CDR3 spans 16 residues. Germline CDR1 reads MGHDK; CDR2 reads SYGVNS. The CDR3 spells CASSELYSGSSYEQFF.

This chain links TRBV4-1 with TRBJ2-3; TCRdb reports TRBD1, a call that lacks DNA to check it against. This CDR3 contains 16 residues. From germline, CDR1 is MGHRA and CDR2 YSYEKL. The chain's CDR3 is CASRYPGEGVTDTQYF.

The V and J genes are TRBV6-6 and TRBJ2-1; without DNA, the TCRdb call of TRBD2 cannot be checked. The CDR3 extends over 18 amino acids. Germline-derived CDR1 and CDR2 are MNHNY and SVGAGI (reference sequence). The CDR3 loop reads CASSSLHSTSGGAVEQFF.

V and J are TRBV7-8 and TRBJ2-7; TCRdb's D call, TRBD1, is unchecked because there is no DNA. Germline V gene sequence: CDR1 SGHVS, CDR2 FQNEAQ. This CDR3 spans 14 amino acids. The CDR3 is CASSSGQATYEQYF.

The CDR3 sequence is CATTRGAGENEQFF. The chain links TRBV15 to TRBJ2-1; the D gene TCRdb calls, TRBD1, cannot be checked with no DNA. Germline lookup yields CDR1 LNHNV and CDR2 YYDKDF (reference sequence). This CDR3 has 14 residues.

V is TRBV2 and J is TRBJ2-1; TCRdb outputs TRBD2, but without DNA this stays unchecked. From germline, CDR1 is SNHLY and CDR2 FYNNEI. The CDR3 spans 14 residues. The CDR3 sequence: CASSVDSGGNEQFF.

The V gene is TRBV20-1, the J gene TRBJ2-5; TCRdb proposes TRBD2, but this gene call is untestable without DNA. CDR3 length: 13 residues. CDR1 and CDR2 from the germline V gene are DFQATT and SNEGSKA (reference sequence). CDR3 region: CSAREEGREAQYF.

The chain links TRBV20-1 to TRBJ2-1. The CDR3 contains 15 residues. CDR1 and CDR2 (germline): DFQATT, SNEGSKA (reference sequence). CDR3: CSAREPERGYNEQFF.

V usage is TRBV13 and J usage is TRBJ2-7; without DNA, the TCRdb call of TRBD1 cannot be checked. There are 14 residues in the CDR3. The germline V gene has CDR1 PRHDT and CDR2 FYEKMQ (reference sequence). The CDR3 region is CASSLGTGLNEQYF.

The chain recombines TRBV5-1 with TRBJ1-1. This CDR3 is built from 15 residues. CDR1 and CDR2 from the germline V gene are SGHRS and YFSETQ. This CDR3 is CASSLGDGWETEAFF.

The chain has TRBV14 and TRBJ1-1; the D call from TCRdb, TRBD1, cannot be confirmed without DNA. The CDR3 sequence is 16 residues long. Germline V gives CDR1 SGHDN, CDR2 FVKESK. The CDR3: CASSHLPTGQGTEAFF.

The chain employs TRBV24-1 and TRBJ1-5; the TRBD1 assignment by TCRdb is unverifiable without DNA. CDR3 length: 14 residues. Germline assignment: CDR1 KGHDR and CDR2 SFDVKD. The CDR3 spells CATSQGGMNQPQHF.

The chain carries TRBV28 and TRBJ2-5; TCRdb picks TRBD1, but there is no DNA to check that call. The CDR3 consists of 14 residues. Germline V gene data show CDR1 as MDHEN and CDR2 as SYDVKM. CDR3 amino acids: CASSLGTVRETQYF.

The genes are TRBV6-5 and TRBJ1-5. CDR1 is MNHEY and CDR2 is SVGAGI in the germline V gene. The length of the CDR3 is 14 residues. CDR3 sequence: CASKEYSSDQPQHF.

The rearrangement links TRBV5-1 to TRBJ2-7; the TCRdb call, TRBD1, lacks DNA for checking. The CDR3 is 15 residues long. CDR1 and CDR2 (germline): SGHRS, YFSETQ. CDR3 in amino acids: CASSLGTGVKVEQYF.

The genes are TRBV29-1 and TRBJ2-7; TCRdb's assignment of TRBD1 cannot be checked, as there is no DNA. CDR1 is SQVTM, CDR2 ANQGSEA, per germline. The length of the CDR3 is 13 residues. CDR3 region: CSGTGTDTYEQYF.

The V call is TRBV25-1, the J call TRBJ2-5. The CDR3 runs 12 residues. In germline, CDR1 is MGHDK, CDR2 SYGVNS. CDR3 sequence: CASSDPGETQYF.

The chain couples TRBV7-9 to TRBJ2-5. The germline gives CDR1 SEHNR, CDR2 FQNEAQ (reference sequence). CDR3 size: 13 residues. CDR3 sequence reads: CASSLSFSETQYF.

V is TRBV10-3 and J is TRBJ2-2. Per germline, CDR1 ENHRY and CDR2 SYGVKD. CDR3 length equals 13 residues. The CDR3 spells CAISGQTTGELFF.

This chain uses TRBV13 with TRBJ2-7; the D call from TCRdb, TRBD2, cannot be confirmed without DNA. This CDR3 contains 16 residues. Germline CDR1 and CDR2: PRHDT and FYEKMQ (reference sequence). The CDR3 sequence is CASSLVLAGASYEQYF.

V and J are TRBV5-6 and TRBJ2-5. The CDR3 has 14 amino acids. Germline V gene data show CDR1 as SGHDT and CDR2 as YYEEEE. The CDR3 spells CASSLGVGSGTQYF. The full variable domain, completed using reference TRBV5-6 and TRBJ2-5, is DAGVTQSPTHLIKTRGQQVTLRCSPKSGHDTVSWYQQALGQGPQFIFQYYEEEERQRGNFPDRFSGHQFPNYSSELNVNALLLGDSALYLCASSLGVGSGTQYFGPGTRLLVL.